This TCR beta chain was sequenced during a study of T-cell reconstitution after alpha-beta-depleted transplantation in children. Whole-study findings and limits: A year had passed since transplant, and T-cell counts and diversity by then came mostly from newly produced T cells.

The germline gives CDR1 MNHEY, CDR2 SMNVEV (reference sequence). V lost 6 bases to trimming and J lost 7 bases; unmatched junction nucleotides: 9. The CDR3 sequence is 15 residues long. This clonotype was seen only a few times. The antigen remains unidentified. TCRbeta library preparation incorporated unique molecular identifiers. TCRdb fed the PCR reads into MiXCR, producing one record per CDR3 protein. This table has about 490,000 distinct CDR3 sequences, about 10% appearing once. The chain has TRBV27 and TRBJ2-1; the match to TRBD1 covers 10 bases. This specimen was PBMCs, taken before TCRalphabeta/CD19-depleted stem cell transplant. This TCR derives from a child aged 2 to 10 with inherited bone marrow failure, due to receive a stem cell transplant. The CDR3 spells CASRRQGARYNEQFF. The CDR3 bases are TGTGCCAGCAGGCGACAGGGGGCTCGATATAATGAGCAGTTCTTC.